The sequence of this T cell receptor (beta chain) was determined in a study of immune evolution from preneoplasia to lung adenocarcinoma. Germline V gives CDR1 MDHEN, CDR2 SYDVKM. Trimming at V came to 2 bases and at J to 2 bases, leaving 14 bases not matched to a gene. This CDR3 has 20 amino acids. Data came from immunoSEQ multiplex PCR; TCRdb stores just in-frame clones and leaves some out. The table shows about 5,000 clones, with about four fifths occurring only once. Input material: FFPE adjacent normal lung tissue. The origin of this receptor is a donor older than 65 with lung adenocarcinoma. This chain joins TRBV28 and TRBJ2-1, with 11 bases lining up with TRBD2. The CDR3 loop is CASSLPPGLAETRPYNEQFF. The CDR3 DNA sequence: TGTGCCAGCAGTTTACCACCGGGACTAGCGGAGACCCGACCCTACAATGAGCAGTTCTTC.